This TCR beta chain was found in a study of Ad26.COV2.S vaccination and SARS-CoV-2 variants. Study at large: Donor was one of the participants in the Ad26.COV2.S arm of the COV1001 trial. In the study, Ad26.COV2.S was injected intramuscularly once, or twice 56 days apart.

Germline CDR1 and CDR2: SGHRS and YFSETQ. The CDR3 sequence is 14 residues long. V lost 3 bases and J lost 5, with 15 bases in between. Sample treatment: roughly 19 received Ad26.COV2.S at low or high dose, single or two shots; several received placebo; per-sample allocation not given. After the first vaccine or placebo injection, samples were drawn on day 63. Profiling relied on immunoSEQ multiplex PCR, and the TCRdb table lists in-frame clones only, not all of them. The sample lists fewer than 500,000 clones, roughly 91% seen once, with roughly 3.9% in the top ten. This receptor was taken from a person between 18 and 60 years old who received the Ad26.COV2.S COVID-19 vaccine or a placebo. V usage is TRBV5-1 and J usage is TRBJ2-7, with D perhaps matching TRBD2 (5 bases). The sequences come from peripheral blood, collected in a trial of Ad26.COV2.S vaccine versus placebo. The chain's CDR3 is CASSSGLASNEQYF. CDR3 DNA sequence: TGCGCCAGCAGCTCCGGACTGGCTAGCAACGAGCAGTACTTC.